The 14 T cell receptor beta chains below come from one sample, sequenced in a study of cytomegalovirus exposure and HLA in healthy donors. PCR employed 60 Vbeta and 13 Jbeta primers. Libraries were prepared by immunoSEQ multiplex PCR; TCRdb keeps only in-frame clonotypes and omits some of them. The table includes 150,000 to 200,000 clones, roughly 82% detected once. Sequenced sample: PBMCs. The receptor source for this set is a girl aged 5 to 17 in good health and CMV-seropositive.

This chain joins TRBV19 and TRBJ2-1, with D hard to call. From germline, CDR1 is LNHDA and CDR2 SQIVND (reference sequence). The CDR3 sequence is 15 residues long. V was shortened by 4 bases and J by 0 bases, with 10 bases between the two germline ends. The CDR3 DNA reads TGTGCCAGTAGTACACTCCTAAGCTCCTACAATGAGCAGTTCTTC. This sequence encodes CASSTLLSSYNEQFF.

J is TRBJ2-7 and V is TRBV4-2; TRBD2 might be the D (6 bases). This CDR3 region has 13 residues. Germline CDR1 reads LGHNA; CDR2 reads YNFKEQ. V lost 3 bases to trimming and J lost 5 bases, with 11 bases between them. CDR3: CASSQNRGNEQYF. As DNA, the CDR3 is TGTGCCAGCAGCCAGAATCGGGGGAACGAGCAGTACTTC.

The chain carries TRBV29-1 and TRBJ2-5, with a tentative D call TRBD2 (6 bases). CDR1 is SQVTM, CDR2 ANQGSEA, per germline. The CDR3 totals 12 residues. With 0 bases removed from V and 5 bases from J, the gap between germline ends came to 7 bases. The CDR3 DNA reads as TGCAGCGTTGAAGACCGGGAGGAGACCCAGTACTTC. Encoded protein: CSVEDREETQYF.

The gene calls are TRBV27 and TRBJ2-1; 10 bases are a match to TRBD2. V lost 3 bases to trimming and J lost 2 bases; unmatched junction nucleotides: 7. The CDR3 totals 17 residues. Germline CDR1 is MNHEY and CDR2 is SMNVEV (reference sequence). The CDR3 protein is CASSFSLAGGTYNEQFF. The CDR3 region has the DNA TGTGCCAGCAGTTTCTCCTTAGCGGGAGGCACCTACAATGAGCAGTTCTTC.

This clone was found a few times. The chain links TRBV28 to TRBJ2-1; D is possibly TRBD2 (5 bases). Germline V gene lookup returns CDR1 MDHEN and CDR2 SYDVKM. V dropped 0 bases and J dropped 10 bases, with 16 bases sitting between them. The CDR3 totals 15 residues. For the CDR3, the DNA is TGTGCCAGCAGTTTATGGTTAGCGCCCCGTCGGGAGCAGTTCTTC. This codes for CASSLWLAPRREQFF.

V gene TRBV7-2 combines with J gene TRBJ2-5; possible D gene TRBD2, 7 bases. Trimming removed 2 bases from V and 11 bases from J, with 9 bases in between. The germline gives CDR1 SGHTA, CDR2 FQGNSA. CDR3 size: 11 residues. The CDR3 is CASSLRGAQYF. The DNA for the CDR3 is TGTGCCAGCAGCTTACGGGGGGCACAGTACTTC.

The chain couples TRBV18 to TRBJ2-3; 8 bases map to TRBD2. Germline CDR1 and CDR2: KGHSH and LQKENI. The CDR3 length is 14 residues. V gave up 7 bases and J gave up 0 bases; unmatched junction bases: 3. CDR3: CASLASGSTDTQYF. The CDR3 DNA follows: TGTGCCAGCTTAGCTAGCGGGAGCACAGATACGCAGTATTTT.

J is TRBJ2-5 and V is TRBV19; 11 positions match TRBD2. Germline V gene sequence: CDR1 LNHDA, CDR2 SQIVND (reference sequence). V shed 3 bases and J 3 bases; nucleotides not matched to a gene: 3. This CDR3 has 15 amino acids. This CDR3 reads CASSILAGGKETQYF. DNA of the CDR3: TGTGCCAGTAGTATCCTAGCGGGGGGTAAAGAGACCCAGTACTTC.

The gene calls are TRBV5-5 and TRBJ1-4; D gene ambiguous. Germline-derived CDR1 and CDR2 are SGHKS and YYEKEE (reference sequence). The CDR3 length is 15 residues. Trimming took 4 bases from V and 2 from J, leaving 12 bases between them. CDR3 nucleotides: TGTGCCAGCAGCCTCCGTCAGATGACTAATGAAAAACTGTTTTTT. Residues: CASSLRQMTNEKLFF.

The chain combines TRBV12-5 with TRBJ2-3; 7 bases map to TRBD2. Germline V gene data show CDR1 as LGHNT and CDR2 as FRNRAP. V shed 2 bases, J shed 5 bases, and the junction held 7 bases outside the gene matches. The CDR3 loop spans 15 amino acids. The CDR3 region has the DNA TGTGCTAGTGGTTTGTCTGGGACTACCCGAGATACGCAGTATTTT. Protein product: CASGLSGTTRDTQYF.

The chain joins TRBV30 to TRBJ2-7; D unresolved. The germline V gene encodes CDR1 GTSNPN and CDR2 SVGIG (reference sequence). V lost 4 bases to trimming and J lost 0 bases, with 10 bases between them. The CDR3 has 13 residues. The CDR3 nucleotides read TGTGCCTGGAACCCGTCCGGCTCCTACGAGCAGTACTTC. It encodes CAWNPSGSYEQYF.

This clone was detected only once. The CDR3 loop is CASSLWDRRHGYTF. The DNA for the CDR3 is TGTGCCAGCAGCTTGTGGGACAGGCGACATGGCTACACCTTC. This sequence joins TRBV5-6 and TRBJ1-2, with 8 nucleotides matching TRBD1. The trim removed 1 base at V and 6 bases at J, leaving 5 bases unmatched. Germline CDR1 and CDR2: SGHDT and YYEEEE. This CDR3 is built from 14 residues.

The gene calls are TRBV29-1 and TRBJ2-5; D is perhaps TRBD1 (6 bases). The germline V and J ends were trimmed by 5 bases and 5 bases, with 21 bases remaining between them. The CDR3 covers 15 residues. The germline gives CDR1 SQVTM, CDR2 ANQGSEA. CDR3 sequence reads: CSVRGSAGVGETQYF. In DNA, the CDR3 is TGCAGCGTTCGAGGCTCGGCAGGGGTAGGCGAGACCCAGTACTTC.

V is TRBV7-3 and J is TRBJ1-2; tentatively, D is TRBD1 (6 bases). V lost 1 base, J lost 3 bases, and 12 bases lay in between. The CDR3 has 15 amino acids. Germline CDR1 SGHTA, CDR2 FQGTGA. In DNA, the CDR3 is TGTGCCAGCAGCTTAATGGCAGGGGTTGACTATGGCTACACCTTC. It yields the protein CASSLMAGVDYGYTF.